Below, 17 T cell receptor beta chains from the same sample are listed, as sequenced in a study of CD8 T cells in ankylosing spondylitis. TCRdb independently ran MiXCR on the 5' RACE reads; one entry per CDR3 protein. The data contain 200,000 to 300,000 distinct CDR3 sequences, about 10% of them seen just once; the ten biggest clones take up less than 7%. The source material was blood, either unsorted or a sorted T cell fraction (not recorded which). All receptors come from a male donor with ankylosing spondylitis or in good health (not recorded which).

CDR3 sequence (DNA): TGTGCCAGCAGCTTATCCGGGCAACCCTACGAGCAGTACTTC. Protein product: CASSLSGQPYEQYF. The chain uses TRBV7-9 and TRBJ2-7; D unclear. CDR1 is SEHNR, CDR2 FQNEAQ, per germline (reference sequence). The CDR3 has 14 amino acids. Trimming removed 2 bases at V and 2 bases at J, with 10 bases between.

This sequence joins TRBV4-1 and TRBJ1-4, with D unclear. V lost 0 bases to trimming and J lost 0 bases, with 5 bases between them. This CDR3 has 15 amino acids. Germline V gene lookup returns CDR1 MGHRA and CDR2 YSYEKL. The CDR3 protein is CASSQEQSTNEKLFF. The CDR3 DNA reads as TGCGCCAGCAGCCAAGAACAGTCAACTAATGAAAAACTGTTTTTT.

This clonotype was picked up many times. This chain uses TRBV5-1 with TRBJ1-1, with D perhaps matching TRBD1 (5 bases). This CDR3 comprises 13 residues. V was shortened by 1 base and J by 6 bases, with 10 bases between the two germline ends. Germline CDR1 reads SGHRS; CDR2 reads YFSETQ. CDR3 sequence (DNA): TGCGCCAGCAGCTTGTTGGGGCAGCCTGAAGCTTTCTTT. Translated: CASSLLGQPEAFF.

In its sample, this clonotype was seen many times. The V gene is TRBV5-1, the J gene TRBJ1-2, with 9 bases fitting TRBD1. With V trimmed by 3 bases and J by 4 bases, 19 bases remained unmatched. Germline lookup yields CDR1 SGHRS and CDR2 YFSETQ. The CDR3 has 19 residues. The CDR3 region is CASSWGWGTGTTDSYGYTF. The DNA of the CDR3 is TGCGCCAGCAGCTGGGGGTGGGGGACAGGGACAACCGACTCCTATGGCTACACCTTC.

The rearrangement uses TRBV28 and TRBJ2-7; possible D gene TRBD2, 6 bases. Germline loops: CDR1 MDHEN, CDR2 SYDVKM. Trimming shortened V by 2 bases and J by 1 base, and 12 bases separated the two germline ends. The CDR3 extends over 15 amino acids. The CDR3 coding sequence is TGTGCCAGCAGTTTAGCGGGATCCGTGTCCTACGAGCAGTACTTC. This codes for CASSLAGSVSYEQYF.

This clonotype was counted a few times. CDR3 protein: CASSQPRRGATEAFF. The DNA for the CDR3 is TGCGCCAGCAGCCAACCACGAAGGGGCGCCACTGAAGCTTTCTTT. The chain employs TRBV4-1 and TRBJ1-1; tentatively, D is TRBD1 (5 bases). Germline CDR1 reads MGHRA; CDR2 reads YSYEKL. V was pared by 2 bases and J by 4 bases, with 14 bases between. The CDR3 spans 15 residues.

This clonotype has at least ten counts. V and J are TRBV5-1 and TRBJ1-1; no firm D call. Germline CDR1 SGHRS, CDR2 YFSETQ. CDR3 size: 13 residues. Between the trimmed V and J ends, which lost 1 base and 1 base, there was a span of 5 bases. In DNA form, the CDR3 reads TGCGCCAGCAGCTTGATGCCGAACACTGAAGCTTTCTTT. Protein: CASSLMPNTEAFF.

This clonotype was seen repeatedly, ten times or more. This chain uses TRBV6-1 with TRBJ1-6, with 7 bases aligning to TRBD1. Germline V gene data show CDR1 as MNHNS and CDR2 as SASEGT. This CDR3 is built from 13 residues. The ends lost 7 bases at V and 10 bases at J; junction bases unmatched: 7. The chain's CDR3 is CASTRTGSSPLHF. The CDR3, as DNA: TGTGCCAGCACAAGGACAGGCTCCTCACCCCTCCACTTT.

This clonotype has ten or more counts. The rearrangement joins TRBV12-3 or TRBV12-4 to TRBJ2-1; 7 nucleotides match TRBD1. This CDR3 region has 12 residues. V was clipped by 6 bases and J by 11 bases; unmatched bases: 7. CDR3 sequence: CASSLPGQKQFF. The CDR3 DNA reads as TGTGCCAGCAGCCTACCGGGACAGAAGCAGTTCTTC.

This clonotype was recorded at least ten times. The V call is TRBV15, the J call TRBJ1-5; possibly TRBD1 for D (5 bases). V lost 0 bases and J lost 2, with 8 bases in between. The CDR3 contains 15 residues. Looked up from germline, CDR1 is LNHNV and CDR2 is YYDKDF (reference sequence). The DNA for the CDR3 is TGTGCCACCAGCAGAGATCTGACAGGCAATCAGCCCCAGCATTTT. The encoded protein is CATSRDLTGNQPQHF.

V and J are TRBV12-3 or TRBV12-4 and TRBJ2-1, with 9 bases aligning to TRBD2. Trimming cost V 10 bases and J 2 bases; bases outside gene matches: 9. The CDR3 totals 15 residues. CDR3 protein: CATERRGGTYNEQFF. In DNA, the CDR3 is TGTGCCACCGAGAGGCGGGGGGGAACCTACAATGAGCAGTTCTTC.

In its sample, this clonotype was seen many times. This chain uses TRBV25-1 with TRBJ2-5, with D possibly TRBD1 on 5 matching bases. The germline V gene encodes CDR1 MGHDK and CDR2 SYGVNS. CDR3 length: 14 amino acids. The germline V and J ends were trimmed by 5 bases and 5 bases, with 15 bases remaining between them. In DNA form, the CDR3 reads TGTGCCAGCAGTTCCCAGGGCATCGGGGAGACCCAGTACTTC. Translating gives CASSSQGIGETQYF.

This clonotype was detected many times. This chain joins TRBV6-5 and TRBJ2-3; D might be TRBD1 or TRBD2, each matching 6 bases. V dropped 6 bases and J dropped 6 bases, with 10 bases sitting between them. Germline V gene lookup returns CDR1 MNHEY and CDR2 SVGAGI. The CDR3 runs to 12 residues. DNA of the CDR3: TGTGCCAGCAGAACAGGGAGGGATACGCAGTATTTT. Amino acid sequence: CASRTGRDTQYF.

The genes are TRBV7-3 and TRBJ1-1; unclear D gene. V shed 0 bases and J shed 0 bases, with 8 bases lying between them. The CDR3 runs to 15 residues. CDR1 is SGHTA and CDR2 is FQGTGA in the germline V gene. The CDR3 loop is CASSLTAVLNTEAFF. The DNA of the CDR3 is TGTGCCAGCAGCTTAACGGCAGTTCTGAACACTGAAGCTTTCTTT.

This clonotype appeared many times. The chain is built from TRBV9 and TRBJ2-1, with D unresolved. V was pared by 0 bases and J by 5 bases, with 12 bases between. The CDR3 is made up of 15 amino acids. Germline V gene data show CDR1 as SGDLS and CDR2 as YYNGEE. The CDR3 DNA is TGTGCCAGCAGCGTAGGGTCCCTGGGGAACAATGAGCAGTTCTTC. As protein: CASSVGSLGNNEQFF.

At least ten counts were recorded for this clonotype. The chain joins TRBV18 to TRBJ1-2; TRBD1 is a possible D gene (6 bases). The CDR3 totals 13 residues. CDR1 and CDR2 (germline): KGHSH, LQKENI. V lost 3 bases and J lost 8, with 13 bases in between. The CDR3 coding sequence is TGTGCCAGCTCACCTGGGGGGCTGGTCGGCTACACCTTC. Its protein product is CASSPGGLVGYTF. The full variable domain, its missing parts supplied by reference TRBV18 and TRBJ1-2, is NAGVMQNPRHLVRRRGQEARLRCSPMKGHSHVYWYRQLPEEGLKFMVYLQKENIIDESGMPKERFSAEFPKEGPSILRIQQVVRGDSAAYFCASSPGGLVGYTFGSGTRLTVV.

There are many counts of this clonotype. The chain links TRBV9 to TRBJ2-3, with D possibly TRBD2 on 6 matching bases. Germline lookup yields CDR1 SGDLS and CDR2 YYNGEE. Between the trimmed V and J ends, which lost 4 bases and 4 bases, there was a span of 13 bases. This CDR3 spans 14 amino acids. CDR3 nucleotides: TGTGCCAGCAGCCCAGGAGGGGTCTCAGATACGCAGTATTTT. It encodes CASSPGGVSDTQYF.